This TCR beta chain was identified in a study of blood T cell repertoires in COVID-19. Clones were sequenced by immunoSEQ multiplex PCR, and TCRdb holds only the in-frame ones, with some missing. Among some 150,000 clones listed, approximately 80% were seen once. From germline, CDR1 is SGHRS and CDR2 YFSETQ. The ends were cut back, 4 bases at V and 15 bases at J, with 14 bases in the middle. The CDR3 sequence is 11 residues long. The TCR sequence derives from a man between 60 and 75 years old with active or convalescent COVID-19. The sequencing sample was made of peripheral blood. The gene calls are TRBV5-1 and TRBJ2-1; unclear D gene. The CDR3 spells CASSDTAQVFF. CDR3 bases: TGCGCCAGCAGCGATACGGCCCAGGTGTTCTTC. Full variable domain (rest looked up from reference TRBV5-1 and TRBJ2-1): KAGVTQTPRYLIKTRGQQVTLSCSPISGHRSVSWYQQTPGQGLQFLFEYFSETQRNKGNFPGRFSGRQFSNSRSEMNVSTLELGDSALYLCASSDTAQVFFGPGTRLTVL.